This TCR beta chain stems from a study of response to subunit inactivated influenza vaccine. Notes on the study in general: Researchers suggested that each seasonal influenza vaccination recruits few new T cells.

This CDR3 has 14 amino acids. CDR1 MNHNS and CDR2 SASEGT come from the germline V gene. V was trimmed by 6 bases and J by 7 bases, leaving 17 bases between them. To note about this clonotype: The target antigen is unknown.

TCRdb reanalysed the RT-PCR reads using MiXCR and keeps one entry per CDR3 protein. The sample lists 650,000 to 800,000 distinct CDR3 sequences; about 15% were seen once. The chain carries TRBV6-1 and TRBJ2-3; either TRBD1 or TRBD2 may fit D (5 bases each). The clonotype originates from a man in his fifties or sixties who received an inactivated influenza vaccine. The input for sequencing was PBMCs from blood, taken 14 to 15 days before vaccination. In nucleotides, the CDR3 is TGTGCCAGCAGCCTAGGTGAGGGGCCAAATACGCAGTATTTT. It encodes CASSLGEGPNTQYF.